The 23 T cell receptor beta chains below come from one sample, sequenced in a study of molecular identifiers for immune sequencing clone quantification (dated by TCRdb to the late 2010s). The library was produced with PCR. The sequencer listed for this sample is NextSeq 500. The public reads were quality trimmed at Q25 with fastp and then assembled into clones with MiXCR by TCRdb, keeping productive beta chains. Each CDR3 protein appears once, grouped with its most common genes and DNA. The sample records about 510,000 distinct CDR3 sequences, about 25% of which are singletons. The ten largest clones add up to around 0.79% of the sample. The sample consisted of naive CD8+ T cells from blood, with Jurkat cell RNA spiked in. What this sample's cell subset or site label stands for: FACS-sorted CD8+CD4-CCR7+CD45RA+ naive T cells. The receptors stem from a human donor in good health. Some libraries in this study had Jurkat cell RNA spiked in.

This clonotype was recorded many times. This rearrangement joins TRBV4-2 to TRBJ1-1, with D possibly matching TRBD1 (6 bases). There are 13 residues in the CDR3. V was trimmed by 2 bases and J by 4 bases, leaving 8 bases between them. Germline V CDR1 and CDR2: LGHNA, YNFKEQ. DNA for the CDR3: TGTGCCAGCAGCCAACAGGGGCGCACTGAAGCTTTCTTT. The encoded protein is CASSQQGRTEAFF.

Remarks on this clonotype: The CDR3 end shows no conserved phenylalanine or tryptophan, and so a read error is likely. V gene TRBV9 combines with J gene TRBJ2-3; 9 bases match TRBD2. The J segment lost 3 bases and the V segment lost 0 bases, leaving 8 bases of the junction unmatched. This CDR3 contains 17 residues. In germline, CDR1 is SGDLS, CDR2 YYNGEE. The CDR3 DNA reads TGTGCCAGCAGCGTAGAGGTAGCGGGAGTGCTAACAGATACGCAGTATCTT. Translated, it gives CASSVEVAGVLTDTQYL.

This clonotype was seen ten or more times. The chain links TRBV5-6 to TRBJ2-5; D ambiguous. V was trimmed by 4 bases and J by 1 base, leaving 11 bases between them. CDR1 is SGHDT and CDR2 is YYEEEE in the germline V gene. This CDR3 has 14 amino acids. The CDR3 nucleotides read TGTGCCAGCAGCCGTCCGGGCTTCCAAGAGACCCAGTACTTC. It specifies CASSRPGFQETQYF.

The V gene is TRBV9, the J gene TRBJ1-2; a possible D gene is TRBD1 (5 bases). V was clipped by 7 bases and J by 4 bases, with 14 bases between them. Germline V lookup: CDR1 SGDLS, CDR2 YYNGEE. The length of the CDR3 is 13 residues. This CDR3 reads CASLGSGVYGYTF. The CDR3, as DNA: TGTGCCAGCCTGGGATCGGGGGTCTATGGCTACACCTTC.

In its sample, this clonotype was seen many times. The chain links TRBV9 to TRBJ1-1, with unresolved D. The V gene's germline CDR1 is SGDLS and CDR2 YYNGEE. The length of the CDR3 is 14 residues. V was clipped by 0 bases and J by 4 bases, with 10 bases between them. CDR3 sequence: CASSVAAEGTEAFF. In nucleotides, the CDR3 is TGTGCCAGCAGCGTAGCAGCAGAGGGCACTGAAGCTTTCTTT.

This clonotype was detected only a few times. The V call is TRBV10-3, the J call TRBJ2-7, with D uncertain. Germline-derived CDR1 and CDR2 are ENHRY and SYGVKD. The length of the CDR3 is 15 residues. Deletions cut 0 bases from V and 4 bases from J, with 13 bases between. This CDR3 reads CAISESLFGEYEQYF. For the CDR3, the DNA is TGTGCCATCAGTGAGTCGCTTTTTGGTGAATACGAGCAGTACTTC.

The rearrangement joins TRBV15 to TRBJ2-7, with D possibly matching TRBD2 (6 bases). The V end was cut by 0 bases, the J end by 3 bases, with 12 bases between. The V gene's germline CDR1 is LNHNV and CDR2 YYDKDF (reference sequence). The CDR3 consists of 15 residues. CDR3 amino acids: CATSRDRGSGYEQYF. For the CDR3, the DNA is TGTGCCACCAGCAGAGATCGGGGTAGCGGCTACGAGCAGTACTTC. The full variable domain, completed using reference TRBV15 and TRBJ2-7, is DAMVIQNPRYQVTQFGKPVTLSCSQTLNHNVMYWYQQKSSQAPKLLFHYYDKDFNNEADTPDNFQSRRPNTSFCFLDIRSPGLGDTAMYLCATSRDRGSGYEQYFGPGTRLTVT.

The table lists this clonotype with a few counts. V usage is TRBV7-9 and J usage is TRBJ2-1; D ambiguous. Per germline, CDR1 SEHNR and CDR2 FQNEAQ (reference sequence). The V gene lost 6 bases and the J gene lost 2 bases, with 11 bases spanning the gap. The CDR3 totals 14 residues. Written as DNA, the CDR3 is TGTGCCAGCAGTACCGGGCCACCCTACAATGAGCAGTTCTTC. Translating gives CASSTGPPYNEQFF.

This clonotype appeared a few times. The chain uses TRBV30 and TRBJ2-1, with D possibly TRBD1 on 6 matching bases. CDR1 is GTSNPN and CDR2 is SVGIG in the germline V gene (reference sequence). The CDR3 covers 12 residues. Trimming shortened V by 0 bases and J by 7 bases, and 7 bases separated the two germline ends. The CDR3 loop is CAWSVQGNEQFF. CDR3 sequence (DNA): TGTGCCTGGAGTGTTCAGGGGAATGAGCAGTTCTTC.

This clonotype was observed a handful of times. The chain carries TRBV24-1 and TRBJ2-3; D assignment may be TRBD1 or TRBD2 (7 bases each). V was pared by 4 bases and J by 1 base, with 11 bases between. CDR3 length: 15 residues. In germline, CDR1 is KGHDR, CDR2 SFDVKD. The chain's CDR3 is CATSEGRGRTDTQYF. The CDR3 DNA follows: TGTGCCACCAGTGAAGGGAGGGGGCGCACAGATACGCAGTATTTT.

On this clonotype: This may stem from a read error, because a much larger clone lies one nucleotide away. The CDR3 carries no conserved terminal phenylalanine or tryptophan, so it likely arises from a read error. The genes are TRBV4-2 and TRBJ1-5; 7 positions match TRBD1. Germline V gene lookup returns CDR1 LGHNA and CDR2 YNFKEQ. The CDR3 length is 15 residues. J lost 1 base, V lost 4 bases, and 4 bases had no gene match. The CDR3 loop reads CASSPQGDSNQPQHS. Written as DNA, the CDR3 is TGTGCCAGCAGCCCGCAGGGGGACAGCAATCAGCCCCAGCATTCT.

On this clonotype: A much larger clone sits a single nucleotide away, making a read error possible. DNA for the CDR3: TGCAGTGCGAGAGGGAGACTAGCGGGCCATTTT. Translating it yields CSARGRLAGHF. This sequence joins TRBV20-1 and TRBJ2-3, with 10 nucleotides matching TRBD2. The CDR3 runs 11 residues. Germline V gene sequence: CDR1 DFQATT, CDR2 SNEGSKA (reference sequence).

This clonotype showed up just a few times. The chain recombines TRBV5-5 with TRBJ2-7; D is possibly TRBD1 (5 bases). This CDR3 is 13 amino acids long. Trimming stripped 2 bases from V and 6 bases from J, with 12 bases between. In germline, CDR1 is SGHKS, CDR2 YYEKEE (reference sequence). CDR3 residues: CASSFSQGFEQYF. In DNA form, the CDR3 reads TGTGCCAGCAGCTTTTCCCAGGGATTCGAGCAGTACTTC.

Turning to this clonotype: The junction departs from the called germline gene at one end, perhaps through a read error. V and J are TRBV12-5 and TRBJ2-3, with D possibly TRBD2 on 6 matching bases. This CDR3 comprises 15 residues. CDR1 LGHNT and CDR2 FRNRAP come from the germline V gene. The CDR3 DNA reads TGCGCTAACCATAAGGCGGGATCTAGCACAGATACGCAGTATTTT. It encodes CANHKAGSSTDTQYF.

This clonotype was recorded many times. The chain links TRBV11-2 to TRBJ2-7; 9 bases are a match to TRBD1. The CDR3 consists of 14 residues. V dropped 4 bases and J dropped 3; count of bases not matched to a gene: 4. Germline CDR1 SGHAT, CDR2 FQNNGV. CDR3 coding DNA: TGTGCCAGCAGCTCCGGGACAGGGATCTACGAGCAGTACTTC. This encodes CASSSGTGIYEQYF.

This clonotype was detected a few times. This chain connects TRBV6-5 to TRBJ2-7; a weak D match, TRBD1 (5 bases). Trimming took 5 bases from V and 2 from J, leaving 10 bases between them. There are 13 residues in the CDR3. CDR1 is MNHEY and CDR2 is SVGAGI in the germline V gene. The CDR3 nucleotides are TGTGCCAGCAGTCTGACAGAGGCCTACGAGCAGTACTTC. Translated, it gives CASSLTEAYEQYF.

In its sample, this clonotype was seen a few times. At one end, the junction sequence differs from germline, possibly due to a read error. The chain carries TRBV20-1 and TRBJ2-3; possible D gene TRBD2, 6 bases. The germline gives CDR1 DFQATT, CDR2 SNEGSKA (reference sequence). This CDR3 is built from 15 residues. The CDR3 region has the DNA TGTAGCTCTCCCAAGAACGGGGGAAACACAGATACGCAGTATTTT. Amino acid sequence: CSSPKNGGNTDTQYF.

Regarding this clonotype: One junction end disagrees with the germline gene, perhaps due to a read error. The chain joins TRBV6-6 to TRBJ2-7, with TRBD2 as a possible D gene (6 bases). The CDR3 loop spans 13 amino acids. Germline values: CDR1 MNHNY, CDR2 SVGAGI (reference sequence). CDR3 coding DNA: TGTGCCAGCAGTTACACTAGCTTCTACGCGCAGTACTTC. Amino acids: CASSYTSFYAQYF.

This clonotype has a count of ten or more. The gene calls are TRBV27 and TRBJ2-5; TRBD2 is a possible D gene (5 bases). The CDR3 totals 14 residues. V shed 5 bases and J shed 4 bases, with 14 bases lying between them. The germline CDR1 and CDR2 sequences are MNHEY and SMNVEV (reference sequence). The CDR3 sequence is CASSPTDSLETQYF. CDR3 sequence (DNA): TGTGCCAGCAGTCCCACGGACTCCTTAGAGACCCAGTACTTC.

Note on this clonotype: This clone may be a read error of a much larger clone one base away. The CDR3 DNA is TGTGCCAGCAGTCACCTGGGCTGGACAGGGGGCGAGACCCAGTACTTC. It codes for CASSHLGWTGGETQYF. The chain recombines TRBV6-2 or TRBV6-3 with TRBJ2-5; TRBD1 matches at 11 bases. This CDR3 has 16 amino acids. V lost 5 bases to trimming and J lost 5 bases; unmatched junction nucleotides: 10. CDR1 MNHEY and CDR2 SVGEGT come from the germline V gene.

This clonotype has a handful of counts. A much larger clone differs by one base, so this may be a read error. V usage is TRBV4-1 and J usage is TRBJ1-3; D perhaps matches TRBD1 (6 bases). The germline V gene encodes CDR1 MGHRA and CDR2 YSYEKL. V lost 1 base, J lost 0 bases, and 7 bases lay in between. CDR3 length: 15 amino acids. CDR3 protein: CASSQVTGSGNTIYF. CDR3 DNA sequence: TGCGCCAGCAGCCAAGTGACAGGCTCTGGAAACACCATATATTTT.

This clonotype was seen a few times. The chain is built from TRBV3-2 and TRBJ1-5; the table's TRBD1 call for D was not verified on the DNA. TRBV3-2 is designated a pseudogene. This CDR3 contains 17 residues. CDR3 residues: CASSHPAAGEFNQPQHF. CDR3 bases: TGTGCCAGCAGCCACCCCGCGGCAGGGGAATTCAATCAGCCCCAGCATTTT.

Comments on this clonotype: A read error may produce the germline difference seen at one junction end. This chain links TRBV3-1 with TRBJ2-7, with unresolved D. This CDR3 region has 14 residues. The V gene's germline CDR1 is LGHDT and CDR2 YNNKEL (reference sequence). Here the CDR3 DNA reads TGTGCCAGCAGCCAAGATCCGCGGCCCTACAAGCAGTACTTC. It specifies CASSQDPRPYKQYF.